The subject of this entry is one T cell receptor (beta chain). The antigen is not known. The CDR3 runs 15 residues. V was pared by 4 bases and J by 6 bases, with 10 bases of the junction left unmatched. The germline V gene has CDR1 SGHRS and CDR2 YFSETQ. This sample's treatment: oral pan-JAK inhibitor, 5-10 mg twice daily. Both peripheral blood and punch biopsies of lesional scalp skin were obtained from patients who had alopecia areata. The data belong to a study of CD8+ T cells in alopecia areata. Study results and caveats: On tofacitinib, scalp and blood still held many of the expanded lesional clones. Clonality exceeded that of normal scalp in lesional scalp, most notably in alopecia totalis/universalis.

Extracted from the samples, RNA was reverse transcribed into cDNA to serve as the sequencing template. Some clones are missing from TCRdb's copy, which holds only in-frame ones; the method was immunoSEQ multiplex PCR. The sample consists of 90,000 to 150,000 clones, around 56% of them appearing once. This clonotype was obtained from a human donor with alopecia areata. The chain uses TRBV5-1 and TRBJ1-5; TRBD1 aligns across 7 bases. The sequences come from CD4+ T cells sorted from blood, collected at week 4, from a patient treated with tofacitinib. Written as DNA, the CDR3 is TGCGCCAGCAGCCCTGAGGGGGCTATGTCTCAGCCCCAGCATTTT. This sequence encodes CASSPEGAMSQPQHF.